The 17 T cell receptor beta chains below come from one sample, sequenced in a study of cytomegalovirus exposure and HLA in healthy donors. Amplification used 60 Vbeta primers and 13 Jbeta primers. Method: immunoSEQ multiplex PCR; TCRdb's copy keeps in-frame clones and lacks some. In the table there are fewer than 75,000 clones, about 80% of which are singletons. The material sequenced was PBMCs. Every receptor here comes from a young man in good health and CMV-seronegative.

The chain is built from TRBV6-6 and TRBJ1-4; possibly TRBD1 for D (5 bases). Trimming removed 1 base at V and 5 bases at J, with 14 bases between. Germline loops: CDR1 MNHNY, CDR2 SVGAGI (reference sequence). The CDR3 is made up of 16 amino acids. The CDR3 region has the DNA TGTGCCAGCAGTTACTTCCAGGGAGGGTTAAATGAAAAACTGTTTTTT. It codes for CASSYFQGGLNEKLFF.

This clone has just one count. V is TRBV7-9 and J is TRBJ2-3; D possibly corresponds to TRBD2 (5 bases). V lost 1 base and J lost 8, with 10 bases in between. The germline gives CDR1 SEHNR, CDR2 FQNEAQ (reference sequence). The CDR3 loop spans 13 amino acids. The CDR3 DNA reads TGTGCCAGCAGCTTAGGGAGGTTGAGTACGCAGTATTTT. Amino acids: CASSLGRLSTQYF. Filled out from reference TRBV7-9 and TRBJ2-3, the complete variable domain reads DTGVSQNPRHKITKRGQNVTFRCDPISEHNRLYWYRQTLGQGPEFLTYFQNEAQLEKSRLLSDRFSAERPKGSFSTLEIQRTEQGDSAMYLCASSLGRLSTQYFGPGTRLTVL.

This chain links TRBV15 with TRBJ2-7; 8 nucleotides line up with TRBD1. CDR1 LNHNV and CDR2 YYDKDF come from the germline V gene (reference sequence). The CDR3 contains 14 residues. The V and J ends lost 1 base and 6 bases, in that order; junction bases with no gene match: 5. The CDR3 region has the DNA TGTGCCACCAGCAGAGTAACAGGGGGAGGCGAGCAGTACTTC. This sequence encodes CATSRVTGGGEQYF.

CDR3 DNA: TGTGCCAGCAGTCTACTAGCGGGGGTGACAGATACGCAGTATTTT. Its protein product is CASSLLAGVTDTQYF. V usage is TRBV5-8 and J usage is TRBJ2-3; 11 bases are shared with TRBD2. Looked up from germline, CDR1 is SGHTS and CDR2 is YDEGEE. The CDR3 has 15 residues. J lost 3 bases, V lost 5 bases, and 5 bases had no gene match.

This clone was recorded a few times. The chain couples TRBV7-9 to TRBJ2-3; TRBD1 matches at 8 bases. Per germline, CDR1 SEHNR and CDR2 FQNEAQ (reference sequence). CDR3 length equals 16 residues. The J segment lost 4 bases and the V segment lost 4 bases, leaving 10 bases of the junction unmatched. CDR3 sequence: CASSSGQGESADTQYF. In DNA, the CDR3 is TGTGCCAGCAGCTCCGGACAGGGAGAGAGTGCAGATACGCAGTATTTT.

The V gene is TRBV4-1, the J gene TRBJ1-2; 7 bases map to TRBD1. Looked up from germline, CDR1 is MGHRA and CDR2 is YSYEKL. This CDR3 has 13 residues. V was pared by 5 bases and J by 5 bases, with 5 bases of the junction left unmatched. The DNA of the CDR3 is TGCGCCAGCAGCAAGGGGGCAGGGTATGGCTACACCTTC. Protein: CASSKGAGYGYTF.

This clone has more than one count but fewer than ten. The chain combines TRBV2 with TRBJ2-2, with D possibly matching TRBD1 (6 bases). V lost 4 bases to trimming and J lost 4 bases, with 13 bases between them. The CDR3 totals 15 residues. Germline assignment: CDR1 SNHLY and CDR2 FYNNEI. CDR3 in amino acids: CASSGQGLTTGELFF. Here the CDR3 DNA reads TGTGCCAGCAGTGGCCAGGGGTTGACCACCGGGGAGCTGTTTTTT.

The chain employs TRBV5-1 and TRBJ2-2, with a tentative D call TRBD2 (6 bases). The CDR3 totals 15 residues. V gave up 4 bases and J gave up 2 bases, with 12 bases separating them. Germline lookup yields CDR1 SGHRS and CDR2 YFSETQ. The CDR3 region is CASSPGTRNTGELFF. DNA of the CDR3: TGCGCCAGCAGCCCCGGGACTCGCAACACCGGGGAGCTGTTTTTT. Looking up the rest from reference TRBV5-1 and TRBJ2-2 gives the full variable domain: KAGVTQTPRYLIKTRGQQVTLSCSPISGHRSVSWYQQTPGQGLQFLFEYFSETQRNKGNFPGRFSGRQFSNSRSEMNVSTLELGDSALYLCASSPGTRNTGELFFGEGSRLTVL.

This clone occurred once. The chain uses TRBV16 and TRBJ1-1, with D perhaps matching TRBD1 (6 bases). V gave up 4 bases and J gave up 3 bases, with 9 bases separating them. The CDR3 consists of 13 residues. CDR1 and CDR2 from the germline V gene are KGHSY and FQNENV. CDR3: CASSLGTHTEAFF. The CDR3 nucleotides are TGTGCCAGCAGCCTGGGGACACACACTGAAGCTTTCTTT.

The gene calls are TRBV6-5 and TRBJ2-7, with 15 bases matching TRBD2. Losses at the gene ends were 2 bases for V and 7 bases for J; bases not matched to a gene: 6. CDR1 and CDR2 from the germline V gene are MNHEY and SVGAGI. The CDR3 sequence is 16 residues long. The CDR3 region has the DNA TGTGCCAGCAGTTACCTCGGGACTAGCGGGAGGAGAGAGCAGTACTTC. Translated: CASSYLGTSGRREQYF.

Only one count was recorded for this clone. The V call is TRBV11-2, the J call TRBJ1-2; D is unclear. This CDR3 comprises 13 residues. Deletions cut 5 bases from V and 4 bases from J, with 11 bases between. Germline assignment: CDR1 SGHAT and CDR2 FQNNGV. The CDR3 reads CASSLGLGYGYTF. In DNA, the CDR3 is TGTGCCAGCAGCCTTGGACTTGGCTATGGCTACACCTTC.

V and J are TRBV30 and TRBJ1-1; D is perhaps TRBD1 (5 bases). Between the trimmed V and J ends, which lost 6 bases and 1 base, there was a span of 12 bases. The germline V gene encodes CDR1 GTSNPN and CDR2 SVGIG (reference sequence). This CDR3 has 13 residues. This CDR3 is CACRQKENTEAFF. DNA for the CDR3: TGTGCCTGCCGACAGAAGGAGAACACTGAAGCTTTCTTT.

The CDR3 DNA is TGTGCCAGCAGCCCTAGTCGGACTAACTATGGCTACACCTTC. Amino acid sequence: CASSPSRTNYGYTF. The genes are TRBV5-6 and TRBJ1-2; no firm D call. The germline V and J ends were trimmed by 4 bases and 0 bases, with 10 bases remaining between them. CDR3 length: 14 amino acids. CDR1 is SGHDT and CDR2 is YYEEEE in the germline V gene. Variable domain in full (rest from reference TRBV5-6 and TRBJ1-2): DAGVTQSPTHLIKTRGQQVTLRCSPKSGHDTVSWYQQALGQGPQFIFQYYEEEERQRGNFPDRFSGHQFPNYSSELNVNALLLGDSALYLCASSPSRTNYGYTFGSGTRLTVV.

This chain links TRBV7-9 with TRBJ2-1; D is perhaps TRBD2 (5 bases). Germline assignment: CDR1 SEHNR and CDR2 FQNEAQ (reference sequence). The CDR3 runs 18 residues. V shed 5 bases and J shed 1 base, with 21 bases lying between them. CDR3: CASSHTQSRVGSYNEQFF. The CDR3 nucleotides read TGTGCCAGCAGCCACACGCAATCGCGGGTAGGTTCCTACAATGAGCAGTTCTTC.

This chain joins TRBV9 and TRBJ2-7; D is perhaps TRBD2 (6 bases). Germline CDR1 reads SGDLS; CDR2 reads YYNGEE. The V end lost 5 bases, the J end lost 3 bases, and 12 bases lay between the germline ends. This CDR3 contains 13 residues. The CDR3 protein is CASSPGVGYEQYF. The CDR3 coding sequence is TGTGCCAGCAGTCCGGGAGTGGGCTACGAGCAGTACTTC.

The rearrangement links TRBV7-9 to TRBJ1-2, with D unresolved. V was pared by 1 base and J by 4 bases, with 10 bases between. The CDR3 extends over 14 amino acids. CDR1 is SEHNR, CDR2 FQNEAQ, per germline (reference sequence). The CDR3 protein is CASSLDSSFYGYTF. The CDR3 DNA reads TGTGCCAGCAGCTTAGACAGTTCTTTCTATGGCTACACCTTC.

The chain recombines TRBV4-2 with TRBJ1-3; D is unclear. The CDR3 runs 17 residues. CDR1 and CDR2 (germline): LGHNA, YNFKEQ. V dropped 0 bases and J dropped 4 bases, with 16 bases sitting between them. CDR3 sequence reads: CASSQDRRSAGGNTIYF. The DNA for the CDR3 is TGTGCCAGCAGCCAAGATAGACGGTCGGCCGGGGGAAACACCATATATTTT.